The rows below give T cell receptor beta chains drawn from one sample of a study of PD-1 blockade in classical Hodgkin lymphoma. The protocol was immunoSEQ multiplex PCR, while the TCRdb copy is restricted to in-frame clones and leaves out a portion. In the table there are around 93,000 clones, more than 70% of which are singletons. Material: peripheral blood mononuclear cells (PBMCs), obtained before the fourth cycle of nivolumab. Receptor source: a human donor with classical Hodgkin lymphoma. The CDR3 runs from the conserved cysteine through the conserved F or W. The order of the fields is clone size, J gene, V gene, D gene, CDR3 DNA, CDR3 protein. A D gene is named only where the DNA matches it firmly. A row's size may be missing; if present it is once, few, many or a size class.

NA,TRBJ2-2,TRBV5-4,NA,TGTGCCAGCAGTACGGGATCTAAGGGGGACACCGGGGAGCTGTTTTTT,CASSTGSKGDTGELFF
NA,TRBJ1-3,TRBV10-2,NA,TGCGCCAGCGCGCAGGGCCCTGGAAACACCATATATTTT,CASAQGPGNTIYF
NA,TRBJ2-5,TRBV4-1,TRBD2,TGCGCCAGCAGCCAAGGACCCCCGCGGGGGGTCCAAGAGACCCAGTACTTC,CASSQGPPRGVQETQYF
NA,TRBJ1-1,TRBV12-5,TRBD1,TGTGCTAGTACCCCGGGGACAGGGGCTCTCACTGAAGCTTTCTTT,CASTPGTGALTEAFF
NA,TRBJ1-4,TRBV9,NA,TGTGCCAGCGGCGTCGCGGGGGAAAAACTGTTTTTT,CASGVAGEKLFF
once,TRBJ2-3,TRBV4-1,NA,TGCGCCAGCAGCCAAGCGAGAACTAGCACAGATACGCAGTATTTT,CASSQARTSTDTQYF
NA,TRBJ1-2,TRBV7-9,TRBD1,TGTGCCAGCAGCCAAAGGGGTCTGGACAGGGGGAACTATGGCTACACCTTC,CASSQRGLDRGNYGYTF
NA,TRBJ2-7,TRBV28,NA,TGTGCCAGCAGTTTAGGCAACAGGGTGAGGCACGAGCAGTACTTC,CASSLGNRVRHEQYF
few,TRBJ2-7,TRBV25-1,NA,TGTGCCAGCAGTGCGGCGGGCAGTGGGGAGCAGTACTTC,CASSAAGSGEQYF
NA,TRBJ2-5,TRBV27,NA,TGTGCCAGCAGCCCCTTGGACAGAAAAGAGACCCAGTACTTC,CASSPLDRKETQYF
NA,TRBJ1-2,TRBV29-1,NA,TGCAGCGTTGTCATCGATAAGAACTATGGCTACACCTTC,CSVVIDKNYGYTF
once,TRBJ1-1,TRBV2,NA,TGTGCCACCAAACAGAGCGAAAACACTGAAGCTTTCTTT,CATKQSENTEAFF
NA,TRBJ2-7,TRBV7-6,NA,TGTGCCAGCAGCTCGAGGCGCTCCTACGAGCAGTACTTC,CASSSRRSYEQYF
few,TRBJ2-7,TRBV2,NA,TGTGCCAGCAGTGGGGCGTGGGTCGAGCAGTACTTC,CASSGAWVEQYF
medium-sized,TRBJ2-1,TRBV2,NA,TGTGCCAGCAGTGATGGGACACCCTACAATGAGCAGTTCTTC,CASSDGTPYNEQFF
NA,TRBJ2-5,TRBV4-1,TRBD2,TGCGCCAGCAGCCAAGAGATGGGTCTAGCGGGTGAAGAGACCCAGTACTTC,CASSQEMGLAGEETQYF
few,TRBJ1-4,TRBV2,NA,TGTGCCAGCAGATCCGGGCACCAACGTCGGGAAAAACTGTTTTTT,CASRSGHQRREKLFF
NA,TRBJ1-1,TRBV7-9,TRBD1,TGTGCCAGCAGCGCCGGACAGGTGAACACTGAAGCTTTCTTT,CASSAGQVNTEAFF
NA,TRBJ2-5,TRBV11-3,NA,TGTGCCAGCAGCTTCAGGGCGGGAGAGACCCAGTACTTC,CASSFRAGETQYF
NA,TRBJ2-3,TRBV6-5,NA,TGTGCCAGCGGACTGGGTCTAACAGATACGCAGTATTTT,CASGLGLTDTQYF
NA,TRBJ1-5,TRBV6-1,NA,TGTGCCAGCAGTGAAGCCCCCTGGAAGGTGAATCAGCCCCAGCATTTT,CASSEAPWKVNQPQHF
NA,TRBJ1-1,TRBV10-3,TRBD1,TGTGCCATCAGCACCCTCTCAGGGGGCGAAAGTAAAGGTTTCTTT,CAISTLSGGESKGFF
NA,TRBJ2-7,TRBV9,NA,TGTGCCAGCAGCGGGAGGGACAGCCTCGACGAGCAGTACTTC,CASSGRDSLDEQYF
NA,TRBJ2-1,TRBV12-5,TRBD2,TGTGCTAGTGGAAAGACTAGCGGGAGGTACAATGAGCAGTTCTTC,CASGKTSGRYNEQFF
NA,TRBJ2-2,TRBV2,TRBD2,TGTGCCAGCAGACTTAGCGGGGGGGAGCTGTTTTTT,CASRLSGGELFF
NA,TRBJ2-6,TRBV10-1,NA,TGCGCCAGCAGTGAGCCGAGGGCGAGGGTGAAGGGGGAACTTAGGATCTCTGGGGCCAACGTCCTGACTTTC,CASSEPRARVKGELRISGANVLTF